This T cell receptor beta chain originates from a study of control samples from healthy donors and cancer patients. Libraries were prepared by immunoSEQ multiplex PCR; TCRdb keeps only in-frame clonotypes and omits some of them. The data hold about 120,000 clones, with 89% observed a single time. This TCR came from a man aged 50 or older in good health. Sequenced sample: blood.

The CDR3 nucleotides read TGTGCCAGCAGCACCCTCTTGTGGGGGCGAATCTACGAGCAGTACTTC. It encodes CASSTLLWGRIYEQYF. The chain combines TRBV6-2 or TRBV6-3 with TRBJ2-7; D might be TRBD1 (6 bases). The CDR3 is made up of 16 amino acids. The germline V gene encodes CDR1 MNHEY and CDR2 SVGEGT. V was pared by 6 bases and J by 3 bases, with 21 bases between.